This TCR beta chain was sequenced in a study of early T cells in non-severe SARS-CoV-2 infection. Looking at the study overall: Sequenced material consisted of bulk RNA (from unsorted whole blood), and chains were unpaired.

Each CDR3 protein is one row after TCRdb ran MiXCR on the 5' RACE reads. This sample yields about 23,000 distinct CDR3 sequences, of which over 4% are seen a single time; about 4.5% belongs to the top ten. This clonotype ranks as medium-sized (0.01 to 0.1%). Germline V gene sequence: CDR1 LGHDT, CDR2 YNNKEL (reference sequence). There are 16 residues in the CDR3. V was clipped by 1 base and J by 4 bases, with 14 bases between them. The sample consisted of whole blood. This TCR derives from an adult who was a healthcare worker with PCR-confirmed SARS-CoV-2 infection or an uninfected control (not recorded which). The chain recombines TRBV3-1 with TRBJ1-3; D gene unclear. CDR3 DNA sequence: TGTGCCAGCAGCCAAGGAACCACCTTGCGGGGAAACACCATATATTTT. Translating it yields CASSQGTTLRGNTIYF.